This T cell receptor (beta chain) is drawn from a study of T cells in Graves' hyperthyroidism and ophthalmopathy (dated 2019 in TCRdb). Describing the broader study: A discovery cohort of around 98 patients, about 44 with Graves' ophthalmopathy and 55 to 60 with stable Graves' hyperthyroidism, was used to find distinguishing TCR V-J signatures. An independent validation cohort of around 19 hyperthyroidism patients and about 15 patients who later progressed to ophthalmopathy tested prospective prediction of ophthalmopathy. The roughly 100 discovery patients were divided at random into training and test sets in a 7:3 ratio. The study also compared thyroid tissue and blood T-cell repertoires from 5 to 7 Graves' hyperthyroidism patients. Following sampling, methimazole starting at 30 mg daily was given to hyperthyroidism patients, and high-dose intravenous methylprednisolone was given to ophthalmopathy patients. The paper describes TCR Vbeta CDR3 sequencing of 135 peripheral blood samples, made up of some 40 ophthalmopathy patients, around 78 hyperthyroidism patients and roughly 17 progressor patients. What the research found in general, with its limitations: In validation, the model predicted progression to ophthalmopathy with over 60% sensitivity and around 72% specificity, a median of 6.5 months before onset. Most expanded thyroid clonotypes (frequency above 0.001) were also detected in blood, a finding suggesting that blood repertoires may reflect thyroid immune responses. Sample size was not statistically predetermined, and investigators were not blinded to group allocation. Ophthalmopathy was separated from stable hyperthyroidism by a 13 V-J signature model, with approximately 85% sensitivity and approximately 81% specificity obtained in cross-validation and 80%/75% obtained in testing.

As for this clonotype: Its antigen is currently not known. It has no much larger one-base neighbor in the sample; base qualities were not kept.

Amplification of TCR beta CDR3 regions was carried out from RNA transcripts. For the first round of RT-PCR on the TCR CDR3, the HTBI primer set was used together with the Qiagen OneStep RT-PCR kit. The libraries were constructed in a second round of multiplex PCR and then size-selected and purified. Libraries were sequenced paired-end with 100 bp reads on an Illumina HiSeq2000. The authors' pipeline ran thus. SOAPnuke was used to process the raw data, removing reads that contained adapters or uncalled bases, had a mean Phred below 15, or lacked an exact match to the constant primer or identifier. COPE v1.2.5 was used to merge high-quality paired reads, and clonotypes were defined as unique nucleotide sequences. MiTCR v1.1 was used to align the clonotypes against IMGT TRBV, TRBD and TRBJ reference segments. The analysis was restricted to V-J combinations with a frequency above 0.0001, which together covered 99% to 99.2% of the repertoires. The TCS score was defined as the ratio of F50 (clonal expansion) to E x V (chaos), calculated using BLOSUM62-based TCRdist between CDR3 peptides within each V-J. Welch's t-statistics and random forest reduced 500 to 550 V-J features to 13, which were used in a naive Bayes classifier (R e1071). The similarity between thyroid and blood repertoires was quantified using the Morisita-Horn index. TCRdb itself trimmed the public reads at Q25 with fastp, ran MiXCR and retained productive beta chains. Each record represents a unique CDR3 protein, reported with the most common genes and DNA among its rows. TCRdb's processing, not the authors' own work, is the source of the V and J calls. A total of a few hundred thousand distinct CDR3 sequences appear in this sample, 46% of them only once. Of the sample, 44% falls within the top ten clones.

V was cut back by 7 bases and J by 2 bases, leaving a gap of 8 bases between them. The CDR3 runs 13 residues from the cysteine to the phenylalanine. The only DNA kept is the CDR3, 39 bases in frame from the first base. The germline V gene yields SNHLY for CDR1 and FYNNEI for CDR2. The study excluded patients with uncontrolled infections, other autoimmune diseases, pregnancy or lactation. Diagnoses relied on clinical symptoms, serum thyroxine and TRAb, thyroid ultrasound and orbital computed tomography. Trizol reagent was used to extract total RNA, and RNA quality was then checked on an Agilent 2100 Bioanalyzer.

This receptor was obtained from an adult woman with Graves' disease, either hyperthyroidism or ophthalmopathy (not recorded which). The V gene is TRBV2 and the J gene is TRBJ1-4; no D gene is confidently identified. Sequenced input: peripheral blood or thyroid tissue (not recorded which). The CDR3 is CASMPWTNEKLFF. The DNA sequence is TGTGCCAGCATGCCCTGGACTAATGAAAAACTGTTTTTT.